These 27 T cell receptor beta chains were sequenced from one sample in a study of T-cell memory formation after mild COVID-19. TCRdb reprocessed the 5' RACE reads via MiXCR and lists one record per CDR3 protein. The data show about 470,000 distinct CDR3 sequences, approximately 23% seen once. The sample comprised PBMCs or a T cell subset sorted from them (not recorded which). All receptors derive from an adult woman who had mild COVID-19 (a few samples of this study predate the infection). Cell type and time point are not known.

This clonotype was seen more than once but under ten times. V gene TRBV2 combines with J gene TRBJ2-6; no definite D call. CDR1 and CDR2 (germline): SNHLY, FYNNEI. V gave up 7 bases and J gave up 3 bases, with 4 bases separating them. The CDR3 spans 12 residues. For the CDR3, the DNA is TGTGCCAGCAAAAGTGGGGCCAACGTCCTGACTTTC. It yields the protein CASKSGANVLTF.

This clonotype was observed once. V usage is TRBV12-3 or TRBV12-4 and J usage is TRBJ1-2; D unclear. V lost 6 bases to trimming and J lost 4 bases, with 24 bases between them. This CDR3 contains 17 residues. CDR3 in amino acids: CASSHPSTRGGSYGYTF. The CDR3 DNA sequence: TGTGCCAGCAGCCACCCTTCAACTCGCGGAGGGAGCTATGGCTACACCTTC.

This clonotype appeared a few times. This chain connects TRBV7-9 to TRBJ2-5; TRBD2 might be the D (6 bases). The V end was cut by 5 bases, the J end by 2 bases, with 15 bases between. The CDR3 loop spans 15 amino acids. The germline CDR1 and CDR2 sequences are SEHNR and FQNEAQ (reference sequence). This chain's CDR3 is CASSPWLAPQETQYF. The CDR3 region has the DNA TGTGCCAGCAGCCCCTGGCTAGCGCCACAAGAGACCCAGTACTTC.

This chain uses TRBV4-1 with TRBJ2-7; D gene ambiguous. The CDR3 covers 16 residues. The germline V and J ends were trimmed by 0 bases and 3 bases, with 15 bases remaining between them. The germline CDR1 and CDR2 sequences are MGHRA and YSYEKL. CDR3 in DNA: TGCGCCAGCAGCCAAGATCTATGGACGGACCTCTACGAGCAGTACTTC. Its translation: CASSQDLWTDLYEQYF.

The V gene is TRBV29-1, the J gene TRBJ1-2; maybe TRBD1 (5 bases). The V end lost 7 bases, the J end lost 8 bases, and 20 bases lay between the germline ends. Germline V gene sequence: CDR1 SQVTM, CDR2 ANQGSEA. The CDR3 loop spans 13 amino acids. The CDR3 region is CSADSVDSFGYTF. The CDR3 DNA sequence: TGCAGCGCCGACTCCGTAGACAGCTTCGGCTACACCTTC.

This clonotype was found a few times. DNA for the CDR3: TGTGCCAGCAGCCAAGAATGGGGACTAGGAGGCCAAGAGACCCAGTACTTC. Amino acids: CASSQEWGLGGQETQYF. This chain connects TRBV4-2 to TRBJ2-5; 8 bases agree with TRBD2. The germline gives CDR1 LGHNA, CDR2 YNFKEQ. This CDR3 contains 17 residues. The J segment lost 1 base and the V segment lost 0 bases, leaving 7 bases of the junction unmatched.

This clonotype was recorded a few times. The chain links TRBV7-9 to TRBJ2-1; TRBD1 matches 9 bases. This CDR3 region has 15 residues. V was clipped by 5 bases and J by 6 bases; unmatched bases: 8. Germline V lookup: CDR1 SEHNR, CDR2 FQNEAQ (reference sequence). Written as DNA, the CDR3 is TGTGCCAGCAGCCTTTCTACAGGGGGCTTCAATGAGCAGTTCTTC. This encodes CASSLSTGGFNEQFF.

This clonotype has at least ten counts. The chain couples TRBV15 to TRBJ1-2; D is unresolved. This CDR3 has 14 amino acids. Germline CDR1 LNHNV, CDR2 YYDKDF (reference sequence). Trimming shortened V by 0 bases and J by 6 bases, and 11 bases separated the two germline ends. CDR3 residues: CATSRERLGDGYTF. The CDR3 DNA reads as TGTGCCACCAGCAGAGAGAGGCTCGGGGATGGCTACACCTTC.

The chain recombines TRBV30 with TRBJ1-1; tentative D call: TRBD1 (6 bases). This CDR3 has 12 residues. Germline V gene sequence: CDR1 GTSNPN, CDR2 SVGIG (reference sequence). The ends were cut back, 2 bases at V and 5 bases at J, with 9 bases in the middle. CDR3: CAWSLRGTEAFF. As DNA, the CDR3 is TGTGCCTGGAGTCTTAGGGGGACTGAAGCTTTCTTT.

The sample holds a few counts of this clonotype. The rearrangement uses TRBV6-5 and TRBJ2-7; 15 bases line up with TRBD2. Germline V lookup: CDR1 MNHEY, CDR2 SVGAGI. The trim removed 5 bases at V and 1 base at J, leaving 12 bases unmatched. The CDR3 length is 19 residues. The CDR3 DNA reads TGTGCCAGCAGTCAGACCGGACTAGCGGGAGGGGGGTGGTCCTACGAGCAGTACTTC. It specifies CASSQTGLAGGGWSYEQYF.

The J gene is TRBJ2-7, the V gene TRBV12-3 or TRBV12-4; TRBD2 aligns across 7 bases. The CDR3 totals 18 residues. Trimming removed 2 bases from V and 1 base from J; junction bases left unmatched: 14. CDR3 in amino acids: CASSLSPLRGSLSYEQYF. CDR3 coding DNA: TGTGCCAGCAGTTTATCCCCTCTACGCGGGAGCCTTTCCTACGAGCAGTACTTC.

This clonotype was seen at least ten times. V is TRBV6-2 or TRBV6-3 and J is TRBJ2-3, with D possibly being TRBD1 or TRBD2 (5 bases each). Trimming pared 6 bases from V and 12 bases from J, leaving 16 bases between. The CDR3 is 12 residues long. From germline, CDR1 is MNHEY and CDR2 SVGEGT. CDR3 loop: CASSLGTAPQYF. CDR3 nucleotides: TGTGCCAGCAGCCTCGGGACGGCGCCCCAGTATTTT.

This clonotype was detected a few times. The gene calls are TRBV12-3 or TRBV12-4 and TRBJ2-1; TRBD2 agrees at 11 bases. Unmatched junction bases numbered 14, after V lost 6 bases and J lost 1 base. The CDR3 spans 19 residues. The CDR3 sequence is CASSPTSGKSVGSYNEQFF. The CDR3 DNA reads as TGTGCCAGCAGCCCGACTAGCGGGAAGTCCGTAGGTTCCTACAATGAGCAGTTCTTC.

This clonotype was seen only a few times. The chain is built from TRBV9 and TRBJ2-7; 7 bases agree with TRBD1. With V trimmed by 0 bases and J by 9 bases, 6 bases remained unmatched. Per germline, CDR1 SGDLS and CDR2 YYNGEE. This CDR3 is built from 13 residues. CDR3: CASSVGNRGLQYF. The CDR3 DNA follows: TGTGCCAGCAGCGTAGGGAACAGGGGTCTGCAGTACTTC. The full variable domain, rest sourced from reference TRBV9 and TRBJ2-7, is DSGVTQTPKHLITATGQRVTLRCSPRSGDLSVYWYQQSLDQGLQFLIQYYNGEERAKGNILERFSAQQFPDLHSELNLSSLELGDSALYFCASSVGNRGLQYFGPGTRLTVT.

A few counts support this clonotype. J is TRBJ1-5 and V is TRBV30; TRBD1 agrees at 12 bases. The length of the CDR3 is 15 residues. V was pared by 4 bases and J by 5 bases, with 6 bases of the junction left unmatched. Germline V lookup: CDR1 GTSNPN, CDR2 SVGIG (reference sequence). The CDR3 reads CAWNRDRGRDQPQHF. The CDR3 coding sequence is TGTGCCTGGAATCGGGACAGGGGGCGCGATCAGCCCCAGCATTTT.

This clonotype was observed a few times. The J gene is TRBJ2-7, the V gene TRBV7-9; TRBD1 aligns across 10 bases. This CDR3 contains 16 residues. The junction had 6 bases not matched to a gene; V was cut back by 4 bases and J by 0 bases. Germline CDR1 is SEHNR and CDR2 is FQNEAQ (reference sequence). In nucleotides, the CDR3 is TGTGCCAGCAGCTCCCCTGGGACAGGGGCCTCCTACGAGCAGTACTTC. Translating it yields CASSSPGTGASYEQYF.

The chain employs TRBV24-1 and TRBJ2-3; D may be TRBD1 (5 bases). Trimming cost V 3 bases and J 1 base, with 7 bases left between them. Germline V CDR1 and CDR2: KGHDR, SFDVKD. The CDR3 has 14 residues. CDR3 region: CATSDQGRTDTQYF. CDR3 sequence (DNA): TGTGCCACCAGTGATCAGGGTCGCACAGATACGCAGTATTTT.

This clonotype has a handful of counts. The chain employs TRBV6-1 and TRBJ2-2; 9 bases line up with TRBD1. The CDR3 runs to 17 residues. The ends lost 4 bases at V and 3 bases at J; junction bases unmatched: 9. CDR1 and CDR2 from the germline V gene are MNHNS and SASEGT. CDR3 sequence (DNA): TGTGCCAGCAGTGTGGGACAGGGAGCCATGGACACCGGGGAGCTGTTTTTT. It translates to CASSVGQGAMDTGELFF.

The chain combines TRBV7-2 with TRBJ1-3, with D uncertain. CDR1 and CDR2 from the germline V gene are SGHTA and FQGNSA. Trimming cost V 0 bases and J 4 bases, with 13 bases left between them. The CDR3 is made up of 16 amino acids. The DNA of the CDR3 is TGTGCCAGCAGCTTAGCAGGAGGGCCCGCAGGAAACACCATATATTTT. It is translated as CASSLAGGPAGNTIYF.

The chain employs TRBV3-1 and TRBJ2-2; TRBD2 aligns across 7 bases. From germline, CDR1 is LGHDT and CDR2 YNNKEL (reference sequence). The V gene end was trimmed by 1 base and the J gene end by 4 bases; junction bases not matched to a gene: 9. The CDR3 sequence is 17 residues long. Here the CDR3 DNA reads TGTGCCAGCAGCCAAGGTCTTGCGGGAGCGGGCACCGGGGAGCTGTTTTTT. This codes for CASSQGLAGAGTGELFF.

The chain couples TRBV4-1 to TRBJ2-7, with D perhaps TRBD1 (5 bases). V lost 4 bases to trimming and J lost 0 bases, with 13 bases between them. Germline assignment: CDR1 MGHRA and CDR2 YSYEKL. CDR3 size: 15 residues. The CDR3 nucleotides read TGCGCCAGCAGCCTTGGGGCAGCGAGCTCCTACGAGCAGTACTTC. This sequence encodes CASSLGAASSYEQYF.

The chain links TRBV2 to TRBJ1-5; TRBD1 matches 9 bases. V lost 5 bases to trimming and J lost 7 bases; unmatched junction nucleotides: 12. The germline V gene has CDR1 SNHLY and CDR2 FYNNEI. The CDR3 consists of 16 residues. The CDR3 loop is CASSHVTGGIGQPQHF. The CDR3 DNA reads as TGTGCCAGCAGTCACGTTACAGGGGGCATAGGACAGCCCCAGCATTTT. The full variable domain, its missing parts supplied by reference TRBV2 and TRBJ1-5, is EPEVTQTPSHQVTQMGQEVILRCVPISNHLYFYWYRQILGQKVEFLVSFYNNEISEKSEIFDDQFSVERPDGSNFTLKIRSTKLEDSAMYFCASSHVTGGIGQPQHFGDGTRLSIL.

DNA for the CDR3: TGCGCCAGCAGCCAGGGCCTTAATGAAAAACTGTTTTTT. It codes for CASSQGLNEKLFF. The rearrangement links TRBV4-3 to TRBJ1-4; no clear D. Trimming removed 3 bases from V and 4 bases from J, with 6 bases in between. The CDR3 is 13 residues long. Per the germline V gene, CDR1 is LGHNA and CDR2 is YSLEER.

A few counts support this clonotype. V and J are TRBV27 and TRBJ2-4; 8 bases are shared with TRBD1. V lost 2 bases and J lost 7; bases outside the gene matches: 16. This CDR3 comprises 18 residues. Germline V gives CDR1 MNHEY, CDR2 SMNVEV (reference sequence). CDR3 sequence reads: CASSLRGDFGQGANIQYF. CDR3 DNA sequence: TGTGCCAGCAGTTTAAGGGGAGATTTCGGACAGGGCGCGAACATTCAGTACTTC.

This clonotype has at least ten counts. The chain recombines TRBV7-9 with TRBJ2-7, with 13 positions matching TRBD2. CDR1 SEHNR and CDR2 FQNEAQ come from the germline V gene (reference sequence). After removal of 4 bases from V and 7 bases from J, the junction contained 7 bases not matched to a gene. CDR3 length: 15 residues. The CDR3 reads CASSSRLAGGREQYF. The CDR3 nucleotides read TGTGCCAGCAGCTCTCGACTAGCGGGAGGTCGGGAGCAGTACTTC.

CDR3 amino acids: CASSEGGLAGGDEQFF. For the CDR3, the DNA is TGTGCCAGCAGTGAAGGAGGTCTAGCGGGAGGCGATGAGCAGTTCTTC. The V and J genes are TRBV2 and TRBJ2-1, with 11 bases matching TRBD2. The J segment lost 8 bases and the V segment lost 1 base, leaving 7 bases of the junction unmatched. Looked up from germline, CDR1 is SNHLY and CDR2 is FYNNEI. This CDR3 region has 16 residues.

Only a few counts were recorded for this clonotype. This rearrangement joins TRBV29-1 to TRBJ1-1, with 9 bases fitting TRBD1. CDR1 SQVTM and CDR2 ANQGSEA come from the germline V gene. The length of the CDR3 is 12 residues. The J segment lost 10 bases and the V segment lost 6 bases, leaving 9 bases of the junction unmatched. This CDR3 is CSVATGGRGAFF. The CDR3, as DNA: TGCAGCGTAGCCACAGGGGGCAGGGGAGCTTTCTTT. The entire variable domain, with the rest obtained from reference TRBV29-1 and TRBJ1-1, is as follows: SAVISQKPSRDICQRGTSLTIQCQVDSQVTMMFWYRQQPGQSLTLIATANQGSEATYESGFVIDKFPISRPNLTFSTLTVSNMSPEDSSIYLCSVATGGRGAFFGQGTRLTVV.